Listed below are T cell receptor beta chains from one sample, sequenced in a study of blood T cell repertoires in COVID-19. The assay was immunoSEQ multiplex PCR, and TCRdb's table has in-frame clones only and misses some. The table includes some 250,000 clones, roughly 80% detected once. Sequencing used peripheral blood. These receptors were obtained from a woman aged 80 or over with acute or convalescent COVID-19. CDR3s include the opening cysteine and the closing phenylalanine or tryptophan. Fields, in order: J gene, V gene, D gene, clone size, CDR3 DNA, CDR3 protein. A D gene is named only where the DNA matches it firmly. The size field is filled for only some rows; it gives once, few, many or a size class.

TRBJ2-7 TRBV7-3 TRBD2 NA TGTGCCAGCAGTTTCACCGGGACTAGCGAGCAGTACTTC CASSFTGTSEQYF
TRBJ1-1 TRBV6-5 NA NA TGTGCCAGCAGTTACTCTCAGGGGAACACTGAAGCTTTCTTT CASSYSQGNTEAFF
TRBJ2-3 TRBV3-1/TRBV3-2 TRBD2 NA TGTGCCAGCAGCCACGGACTAGCGGGGGGCCGGGGCACAGATACGCAGTATTTT CASSHGLAGGRGTDTQYF
TRBJ1-5 TRBV5-5 TRBD1 NA TGTGCCAGCAGCTTCGGGACAGGGGAGGGTCAGCCCCAGCATTTT CASSFGTGEGQPQHF
TRBJ2-7 TRBV5-1 NA NA TGCGCCAGCAGCTTGGATACAGGGATCTACGAGCAGTACTTC CASSLDTGIYEQYF
TRBJ1-4 TRBV5-4 NA NA TGTGCCAGCAGCCGGGGGAACCAACCTTCTAATGAAAAACTGTTTTTT CASSRGNQPSNEKLFF
TRBJ2-5 TRBV5-1 NA NA TGCGCCAGCAGCGCCTCCGCCCAGGAGGGGACCCAGTACTTC CASSASAQEGTQYF
TRBJ2-7 TRBV7-2 TRBD2 once TGTGCCAGCAGCCCAATACCCCGGACTAGCGGGAGCGAGCAGTACTTC CASSPIPRTSGSEQYF
TRBJ2-2 TRBV19 TRBD1 NA TGTGCCAGTGAGCAGACAGGGAAAATGAACACCGGGGAGCTGTTTTTT CASEQTGKMNTGELFF
TRBJ1-3 TRBV3-1/TRBV3-2 NA few TGTGCCAGCTACAGCTCTGGAAACACCATATATTTT CASYSSGNTIYF
TRBJ2-3 TRBV27 TRBD2 NA TGTGCCAGCAGTCCCCTAGCGGCTTCTGGCACAGATACGCAGTATTTT CASSPLAASGTDTQYF
TRBJ2-5 TRBV29-1 NA NA TGCAGCGTTGCGGGTAACCAAGAGACCCAGTACTTC CSVAGNQETQYF
TRBJ1-1 TRBV3-1/TRBV3-2 NA NA TGTGCCAGCAGCCAAGGCAGTCACACTGAAGCTTTCTTT CASSQGSHTEAFF
TRBJ1-4 TRBV7-2 NA NA TGTGCCAGCAGCTTAGTGGCGGATAATGAAAAACTGTTTTTT CASSLVADNEKLFF
TRBJ1-4 TRBV18 TRBD1 NA TGTGCCAGCTCACCACTTACAGGGGTAGAAAAACTGTTTTTT CASSPLTGVEKLFF
TRBJ1-1 TRBV6-5 TRBD1 NA TGTGCCAGCAGCCCGGACAGGGTGAACACTGAAGCTTTCTTT CASSPDRVNTEAFF
TRBJ2-1 TRBV30 TRBD2 NA TGTGCCTGGAGTAGCGGGACTAATGAGCAGTTCTTC CAWSSGTNEQFF
TRBJ2-7 TRBV6-2/TRBV6-3 TRBD2 once TGTGCCAGCAGCCCGACTAGCGGGGGGTACTCCGTCACCTACGAGCAGTACTTC CASSPTSGGYSVTYEQYF
TRBJ1-2 TRBV6-5 NA NA TGTGCCAGCAGACAACAGGGACCTATGGACTACACCTTC CASRQQGPMDYTF
TRBJ1-1 TRBV5-1 TRBD1 NA TGCGCCAGCAGCTTAGGACAGGGTGGAGTGACTGAAGCTTTCTTT CASSLGQGGVTEAFF
TRBJ1-2 TRBV4-2 NA NA TGTGCCAGCAGCCAAGGACTGGGGGAGGGGTTCTATGGCTACACCTTC CASSQGLGEGFYGYTF
TRBJ2-1 TRBV7-2 NA NA TGTGCCAGCAGCTTAGTCGGGTATGCGGGGGCCGGAATTAACAATGAGCAGTTCTTC CASSLVGYAGAGINNEQFF
TRBJ1-2 TRBV30 TRBD1 NA TGTGCCTGGAGGGGGACAGGGCCCGGCTACACCTTC CAWRGTGPGYTF
TRBJ2-7 TRBV5-5 NA NA TGTGCCAGCAGCTTGGCTAGTGTCCCGACCTACGAGCAGTACTTC CASSLASVPTYEQYF
TRBJ1-5 TRBV7-2 NA NA TGTGCCAGCAGCTCGCCCACTACTCCCAATCAGCCCCAGCATTTT CASSSPTTPNQPQHF
TRBJ2-1 TRBV3-1/TRBV3-2 TRBD2 few TGTGCCAGCAGCCAAGGTTGGACTAGCGGGGGAAACAATGAGCAGTTCTTC CASSQGWTSGGNNEQFF
TRBJ2-4 TRBV27 NA NA TGTGCCAGCAGTTTATTGCCGAGCGGAGCCAAAAACATTCAGTACTTC CASSLLPSGAKNIQYF
TRBJ2-7 TRBV5-1 TRBD2 once TGCGCCAGCAGCTCTCAGCGGGGGGGCCCCTACGAGCAGTACTTC CASSSQRGGPYEQYF
TRBJ1-1 TRBV6-5 NA NA TGTGCCAGCAGTTCGGGCGGGAAGGTAGGCACTGAAGCTTTCTTT CASSSGGKVGTEAFF